Listed below are T cell receptor beta chains from one sample, sequenced in a study of cytomegalovirus exposure and HLA in healthy donors. Method: immunoSEQ multiplex PCR; TCRdb's copy keeps in-frame clones and lacks some. The table includes around 140,000 clones, 82% detected once. The sequenced sample consisted of PBMCs. The receptors come from an older woman in good health and CMV-seropositive. Each CDR3 is given without its conserved first and last residue.

j_call: TRBJ2-2; v_call: TRBV30; cdr3_aa: AWSVLAGGGRGELF
j_call: TRBJ2-3; v_call: TRBV7-8; cdr3_aa: ASSLDSSTDTQY
j_call: TRBJ2-1; v_call: TRBV27; cdr3_aa: ASAIGTSGRVYNEQF
j_call: TRBJ2-7; v_call: TRBV28; cdr3_aa: ASLSSREQY
j_call: TRBJ2-3; v_call: TRBV28; cdr3_aa: ASSPARAGNTDTQY
j_call: TRBJ2-7; v_call: TRBV27; cdr3_aa: ASSSTGSYEQY
j_call: TRBJ1-5; v_call: TRBV7-9; cdr3_aa: ASSFDRADQPQH
j_call: TRBJ2-5; v_call: TRBV7-8; cdr3_aa: ASSPRLAGEETQY
j_call: TRBJ1-2; v_call: TRBV7-2; cdr3_aa: ASSPGWDYGYT
j_call: TRBJ1-4; v_call: TRBV7-2; cdr3_aa: ASSLTGGSEKLF
j_call: TRBJ2-7; v_call: TRBV7-9; cdr3_aa: ASSLDWGYEQY
j_call: TRBJ2-2; v_call: TRBV25-1; cdr3_aa: AGQGKNGGELF
j_call: TRBJ2-7; v_call: TRBV11-3; cdr3_aa: ASSLGSSSYEQY
j_call: TRBJ2-7; v_call: TRBV19; cdr3_aa: ASSPWTGTYEQY
j_call: TRBJ2-7; v_call: TRBV2; cdr3_aa: ASSGPGLAGVGQY
j_call: TRBJ2-7; v_call: TRBV11-3; cdr3_aa: ASSLGRDRLGEQY
j_call: TRBJ2-1; v_call: TRBV7-2; cdr3_aa: ASSLGGVVAGRQF
j_call: TRBJ1-2; v_call: TRBV27; cdr3_aa: ASSPWLDYGYT
j_call: .; v_call: TRBV2; cdr3_aa: ASGRNRAGEQY
j_call: TRBJ2-7; v_call: TRBV21-1; cdr3_aa: ASSDRASYEQY
j_call: TRBJ2-3; v_call: TRBV6-4; cdr3_aa: ASSESSGRTDTQY
j_call: TRBJ2-7; v_call: TRBV10-3; cdr3_aa: AISDFTGGLAGYEQY
j_call: TRBJ1-1; v_call: TRBV29-1; cdr3_aa: SALDHGRSIEAF
j_call: TRBJ1-4; v_call: TRBV30; cdr3_aa: AWSRELANEKLF
j_call: TRBJ1-4; v_call: TRBV5-1; cdr3_aa: ASRRQLATNEKLF
j_call: TRBJ2-1; v_call: TRBV5-1; cdr3_aa: ASSLSLAGGYNEQF
j_call: TRBJ2-7; v_call: TRBV7-7; cdr3_aa: ASSLAGSYEQY
j_call: TRBJ2-5; v_call: TRBV11-2; cdr3_aa: ASSLGQQETQY
j_call: TRBJ2-7; v_call: TRBV7-2; cdr3_aa: ASSLGLAGGPSYEQY
j_call: TRBJ1-5; v_call: TRBV30; cdr3_aa: AWNSQANQPQH
j_call: TRBJ1-2; v_call: TRBV7-2; cdr3_aa: ASSLAPRQGQDGYT
j_call: TRBJ2-7; v_call: TRBV6-1; cdr3_aa: ASSRQGNEQY
j_call: TRBJ1-2; v_call: TRBV30; cdr3_aa: AWVRDSYGYT
j_call: TRBJ2-3; v_call: TRBV7-9; cdr3_aa: ASSLGPGLAGTDTQY
j_call: TRBJ1-1; v_call: TRBV7-6; cdr3_aa: ASSLVSGQGEAF
j_call: TRBJ2-3; v_call: TRBV7-2; cdr3_aa: ASRISGSGDTQY
j_call: TRBJ1-1; v_call: TRBV4-3; cdr3_aa: ASSLQGATEAF
j_call: TRBJ1-5; v_call: TRBV15; cdr3_aa: ATSAPGTQDQPQH
j_call: TRBJ2-5; v_call: TRBV19; cdr3_aa: ASQTRSLREETQY
j_call: TRBJ2-7; v_call: TRBV21-1; cdr3_aa: ASSTGTSGCSYEQY
j_call: TRBJ1-5; v_call: TRBV28; cdr3_aa: ASSPAVGRGDQPQH
j_call: TRBJ2-2; v_call: TRBV28; cdr3_aa: ASGGDRRELF
j_call: TRBJ1-1; v_call: TRBV15; cdr3_aa: ATSRPVNTEAF
j_call: TRBJ2-7; v_call: TRBV5-4; cdr3_aa: ASSLPTGGRDEQY
j_call: TRBJ2-7; v_call: TRBV18; cdr3_aa: ASSRVGGYEQY